This TCR beta chain was sequenced during a study of blood T cell repertoires in COVID-19. Study-level information: Material from acute and convalescent COVID-19 was sourced from the United States, Italy and Spain.

Method: immunoSEQ multiplex PCR; TCRdb's copy keeps in-frame clones and lacks some. The sample yields over 30,000 clones, approximately 85% seen once. V dropped 3 bases and J dropped 1; count of bases not matched to a gene: 4. Germline values: CDR1 SGHAT, CDR2 FQNNGV. The CDR3 is made up of 15 amino acids. The sequenced sample was peripheral blood. The chain has TRBV11-2 and TRBJ1-1, with 8 bases fitting TRBD1. This sequence originates from a woman aged 60-75 years with active COVID-19. CDR3 protein: CASSLTGVPNTEAFF. Here the CDR3 DNA reads TGTGCCAGCAGCTTGACAGGGGTGCCGAACACTGAAGCTTTCTTT.